The 5 T cell receptor beta chains reported below all come from one sample, sequenced in a study of PD-1 blockade in mismatch repair-deficient tumors (dated by TCRdb to the late 2010s). The protocol used for the library was the immunoSEQ multiplex PCR assay. TCRdb's version of the immuneACCESS table is confined to in-frame rearrangements and falls short of the full clone set. An unresolved V gene accounts for under half of the shortfall where checked; the remainder is of unknown origin. This sample comprises roughly 110,000 clones, 60% to 85% of them detected only once. The ten largest make up 4% to 6% of the sample. The sample in question was peripheral blood, obtained 60 to 65 weeks after starting pembrolizumab. These TCRs come from an adult with mismatch repair-deficient cancer.

This clone was recorded a few times. The chain has TRBV7-3 and TRBJ2-7; 8 bases are shared with TRBD2. V gave up 1 base and J gave up 3 bases; unmatched junction bases: 5. Germline assignment: CDR1 SGHTA and CDR2 FQGTGA. The CDR3 is made up of 15 amino acids. Written as DNA, the CDR3 is TGTGCCAGCAGCTTAAGGGGCGGGAGGAACTACGAGCAGTACTTC. Protein product: CASSLRGGRNYEQYF.

The V call is TRBV9, the J call TRBJ2-5; a possible D gene is TRBD1 (5 bases). Trimming removed 0 bases at V and 7 bases at J, with 10 bases between. This CDR3 spans 13 amino acids. Germline V gene sequence: CDR1 SGDLS, CDR2 YYNGEE. The CDR3 sequence is CASSVVWGRTQYF. The CDR3 region has the DNA TGTGCCAGCAGCGTAGTTTGGGGCCGGACCCAGTACTTC.

The V call is TRBV19, the J call TRBJ2-3, with D tentatively TRBD2 (5 bases). V was trimmed by 1 base and J by 1 base, leaving 9 bases between them. The V gene's germline CDR1 is LNHDA and CDR2 SQIVND (reference sequence). CDR3 length: 15 residues. CDR3 nucleotide sequence: TGTGCCAGTAGTATAGTGGCTAGCCGCACAGATACGCAGTATTTT. Translated, it gives CASSIVASRTDTQYF. The whole variable domain, remainder taken from reference TRBV19 and TRBJ2-3, is DGGITQSPKYLFRKEGQNVTLSCEQNLNHDAMYWYRQDPGQGLRLIYYSQIVNDFQKGDIAEGYSVSREKKESFPLTVTSAQKNPTAFYLCASSIVASRTDTQYFGPGTRLTVL.

J is TRBJ2-1 and V is TRBV6-5; D may be TRBD2 (6 bases). CDR1 MNHEY and CDR2 SVGAGI come from the germline V gene. The CDR3 extends over 12 amino acids. Deletions cut 4 bases from V and 7 bases from J, with 8 bases between. CDR3 loop: CASSWGGNEQFF. The CDR3 coding sequence is TGTGCCAGCAGTTGGGGAGGAAATGAGCAGTTCTTC.

The J gene is TRBJ1-1, the V gene TRBV11-3; 10 bases line up with TRBD1. There are 16 residues in the CDR3. Germline-derived CDR1 and CDR2 are SGHNT and YENEEA. Unmatched junction bases numbered 8, after V lost 1 base and J lost 6 bases. The chain's CDR3 is CASSLGGQGVKAEAFF. CDR3 sequence (DNA): TGTGCCAGCAGCTTAGGCGGACAGGGGGTGAAGGCTGAAGCTTTCTTT.